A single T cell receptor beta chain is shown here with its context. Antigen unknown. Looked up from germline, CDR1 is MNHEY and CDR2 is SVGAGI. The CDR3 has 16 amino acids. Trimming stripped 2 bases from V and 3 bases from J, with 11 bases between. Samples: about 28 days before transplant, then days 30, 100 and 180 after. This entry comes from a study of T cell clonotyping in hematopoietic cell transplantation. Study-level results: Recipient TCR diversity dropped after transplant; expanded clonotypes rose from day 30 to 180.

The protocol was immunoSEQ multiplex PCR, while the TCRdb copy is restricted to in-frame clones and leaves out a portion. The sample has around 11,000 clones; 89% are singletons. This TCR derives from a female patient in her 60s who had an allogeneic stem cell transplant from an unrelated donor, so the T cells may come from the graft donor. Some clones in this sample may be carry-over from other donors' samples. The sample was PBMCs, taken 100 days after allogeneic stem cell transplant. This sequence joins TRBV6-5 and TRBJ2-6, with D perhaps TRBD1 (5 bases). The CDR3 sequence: CASSYVSGFGANVLTF. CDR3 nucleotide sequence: TGTGCCAGCAGTTACGTCTCAGGGTTTGGGGCCAACGTCCTGACTTTC.